Each of the 15 T cell receptor beta chains below was sequenced from the same sample in a study of blood T cell repertoires in COVID-19. The assay was immunoSEQ multiplex PCR, and TCRdb's table has in-frame clones only and misses some. The data contain about 210,000 clones, more than 75% of them seen just once; the ten biggest clones take up roughly 6.4%. The sequencing input was peripheral blood. These receptors were obtained from a man aged 60 to 75 who had recovered from COVID-19.

The chain couples TRBV19 to TRBJ1-1; D call uncertain. Looked up from germline, CDR1 is LNHDA and CDR2 is SQIVND (reference sequence). The CDR3 length is 14 residues. V lost 1 base and J lost 2, with 8 bases in between. The chain's CDR3 is CASSIGSSNTEAFF. CDR3 nucleotides: TGTGCCAGTAGTATAGGGAGTTCTAACACTGAAGCTTTCTTT.

The chain couples TRBV24-1 to TRBJ2-1, with 11 bases fitting TRBD2. The CDR3 is 15 amino acids. CDR1 and CDR2 (germline): KGHDR, SFDVKD. Trimming at V came to 3 bases and at J to 6 bases, leaving 3 bases not matched to a gene. CDR3 protein: CATSDTSGRINEQFF. CDR3 coding DNA: TGTGCCACCAGTGATACTAGCGGGAGAATCAATGAGCAGTTCTTC.

J is TRBJ1-2 and V is TRBV5-1, with a weak D call TRBD1 (6 bases). The CDR3 extends over 14 amino acids. Per germline, CDR1 SGHRS and CDR2 YFSETQ. Trimming stripped 4 bases from V and 4 bases from J, with 14 bases between. This chain's CDR3 is CASSTGTPLYGYTF. In DNA, the CDR3 is TGCGCCAGCAGCACCGGGACACCCCTCTATGGCTACACCTTC.

This chain connects TRBV13 to TRBJ2-7; TRBD1 might be the D (6 bases). Germline V gene lookup returns CDR1 PRHDT and CDR2 FYEKMQ (reference sequence). Deletions cut 5 bases from V and 5 bases from J, with 13 bases between. The CDR3 runs 13 residues. CDR3 coding DNA: TGTGCCAGCAGCCCGGACAGACGGGACGAGCAGTACTTC. As protein: CASSPDRRDEQYF.

The chain has TRBV3-1 (or the pseudogene TRBV3-2) and TRBJ2-5; 7 bases are shared with TRBD1. V shed 1 base, J shed 5 bases, and the junction held 4 bases outside the gene matches. The CDR3 has 14 residues. CDR1 is LGHDT and CDR2 is YNNKEL in the germline V gene (reference sequence). The CDR3 coding sequence is TGTGCCAGCAGCCAAGTAGGGGGCGCGGAGACCCAGTACTTC. This translates into CASSQVGGAETQYF.

V and J are TRBV10-3 and TRBJ1-3; D possibly corresponds to TRBD1 (5 bases). The V end lost 6 bases, the J end lost 7 bases, and 16 bases lay between the germline ends. The CDR3 length is 14 residues. Germline V CDR1 and CDR2: ENHRY, SYGVKD. CDR3 sequence reads: CAIREGPPGNTIYF. Written as DNA, the CDR3 is TGTGCCATCAGGGAGGGGCCGCCAGGGAACACCATATATTTT.

The J gene is TRBJ2-7, the V gene TRBV25-1; no clear D gene. Germline CDR1 is MGHDK and CDR2 is SYGVNS. The V end lost 4 bases, the J end lost 3 bases, and 4 bases lay between the germline ends. The CDR3 has 11 amino acids. CDR3 residues: CASSGYYEQYF. The CDR3 bases are TGTGCCAGCAGTGGTTACTACGAGCAGTACTTC.

The V gene is TRBV7-6, the J gene TRBJ1-6; D might be TRBD1 (6 bases). CDR1 is SGHVS and CDR2 is FNYEAQ in the germline V gene. V was shortened by 4 bases and J by 7 bases, with 8 bases between the two germline ends. This CDR3 region has 13 residues. The CDR3 here is CASSSQGNSPLHF. CDR3 DNA sequence: TGTGCCAGCAGCTCGCAGGGGAATTCACCCCTCCACTTT.

A note on this clone: Other DNA sequences in this sample translate to the same CDR3. The CDR3 reads CATSRGQGNYGYTF. For the CDR3, the DNA is TGTGCCACCAGCAGGGGGCAGGGTAACTATGGCTACACCTTC. The V call is TRBV15, the J call TRBJ1-2; tentatively, D is TRBD1 (5 bases). The V gene's germline CDR1 is LNHNV and CDR2 YYDKDF (reference sequence). Trimming took 3 bases from V and 1 from J, leaving 9 bases between them. This CDR3 comprises 14 residues.

This clone was picked up a small number of times. The chain is built from TRBV12-3 or TRBV12-4 and TRBJ2-2, with D perhaps matching TRBD2 (6 bases). Trimming took off 5 bases at V and 5 bases at J, with 9 bases between the two ends. The length of the CDR3 is 13 residues. The CDR3 loop reads CASSLGRTGELFF. The CDR3, as DNA: TGTGCCAGCAGTCTGGGGAGGACCGGGGAGCTGTTTTTT.

The V call is TRBV6-2 or TRBV6-3, the J call TRBJ2-7; 8 bases line up with TRBD1. V lost 5 bases to trimming and J lost 7 bases; unmatched junction nucleotides: 10. Germline V gives CDR1 MNHEY, CDR2 SVGEGT. This CDR3 region has 14 residues. The CDR3 here is CASSPGTGTGEQYF. CDR3 DNA sequence: TGTGCCAGCAGTCCCGGGACAGGAACGGGAGAGCAGTACTTC.

This chain connects TRBV30 to TRBJ1-2, with D perhaps TRBD1 (5 bases). Germline V lookup: CDR1 GTSNPN, CDR2 SVGIG (reference sequence). The V end was cut by 2 bases, the J end by 8 bases, with 9 bases between. The CDR3 has 11 residues. CDR3 protein: CAWSPGFGYTF. The CDR3, as DNA: TGTGCCTGGAGTCCAGGGTTCGGCTACACCTTC.

This clone was seen only a few times. J is TRBJ1-2 and V is TRBV5-4; TRBD1 is a possible D gene (5 bases). V lost 6 bases and J 8 bases, leaving 20 bases between the germline ends. The CDR3 spans 14 residues. CDR1 is SGHNT, CDR2 YYREEE, per germline (reference sequence). CDR3 protein: CASIPPRKGRGYTF. The CDR3 region has the DNA TGTGCCAGCATCCCCCCCCGCAAGGGGCGGGGCTACACCTTC.

The gene calls are TRBV6-5 and TRBJ1-2; D gene unclear. CDR3 length: 12 amino acids. In germline, CDR1 is MNHEY, CDR2 SVGAGI. Trimming cost V 5 bases and J 3 bases, with 7 bases left between them. This chain's CDR3 is CASSNMDYGYTF. The CDR3 DNA reads TGTGCCAGCAGTAACATGGACTATGGCTACACCTTC.

This sequence joins TRBV9 and TRBJ2-1; possible D gene TRBD1, 6 bases. Germline values: CDR1 SGDLS, CDR2 YYNGEE. V dropped 0 bases and J dropped 6 bases, with 13 bases sitting between them. This CDR3 comprises 15 residues. The CDR3 region is CASSVDWGRINEQFF. The CDR3 bases are TGTGCCAGCAGCGTAGATTGGGGGCGGATCAATGAGCAGTTCTTC.